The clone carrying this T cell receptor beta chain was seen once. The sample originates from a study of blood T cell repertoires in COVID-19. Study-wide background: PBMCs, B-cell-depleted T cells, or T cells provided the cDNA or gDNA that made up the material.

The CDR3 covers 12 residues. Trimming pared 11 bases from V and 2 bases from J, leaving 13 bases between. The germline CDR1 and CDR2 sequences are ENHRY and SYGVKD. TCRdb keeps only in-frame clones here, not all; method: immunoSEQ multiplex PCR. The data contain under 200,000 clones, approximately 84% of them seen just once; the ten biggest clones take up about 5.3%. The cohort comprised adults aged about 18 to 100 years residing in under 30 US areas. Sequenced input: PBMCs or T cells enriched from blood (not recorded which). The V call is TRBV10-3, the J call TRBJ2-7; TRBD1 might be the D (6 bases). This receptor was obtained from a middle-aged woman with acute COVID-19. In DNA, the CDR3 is TGTGCCTCACGGACAGCCACCTACGAGCAGTACTTC. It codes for CASRTATYEQYF.